This is a list of T cell receptor beta chains from one sample in a study of shared clonotypes between healthy human individuals. Assay: immunoSEQ multiplex PCR; the TCRdb copy retains only in-frame clones and omits some. The data hold 470,000 or so clones, with 65% to 85% observed a single time. Source material: PBMCs. Receptor source: a middle-aged woman in good health. Some clones in this sample may be carry-over from other donors' samples. CDR3s leave out the opening cysteine and the closing phenylalanine or tryptophan. Each record gives: CDR3 protein, J gene, V gene.

AISEGQTSEDQETQY	TRBJ2-5	TRBV10-3
ASSKTGTLYNEQF	TRBJ2-1	TRBV6-6
ASSVDRTQETQY	TRBJ2-5	TRBV9
AGGAGGETQY	TRBJ2-5	TRBV10-3
ASSFATGGYT	TRBJ1-2	TRBV19
ASSLGSGGYNEQF	TRBJ2-1	TRBV7-9
ASSLRGSGEKLF	TRBJ1-4	TRBV7-9
ASNVGGHTDTQY	TRBJ2-3	TRBV6-1
ASRNADSLGLAGGLIEY	TRBJ2-7	TRBV27
ASSIWGSPYEQY	TRBJ2-7	TRBV19
ASSLGTGEKLF	TRBJ1-4	TRBV5-6
ASSTRTGGYSNQPQH	TRBJ1-5	TRBV19
ASSPGGYSYEQY	TRBJ2-7	TRBV5-1